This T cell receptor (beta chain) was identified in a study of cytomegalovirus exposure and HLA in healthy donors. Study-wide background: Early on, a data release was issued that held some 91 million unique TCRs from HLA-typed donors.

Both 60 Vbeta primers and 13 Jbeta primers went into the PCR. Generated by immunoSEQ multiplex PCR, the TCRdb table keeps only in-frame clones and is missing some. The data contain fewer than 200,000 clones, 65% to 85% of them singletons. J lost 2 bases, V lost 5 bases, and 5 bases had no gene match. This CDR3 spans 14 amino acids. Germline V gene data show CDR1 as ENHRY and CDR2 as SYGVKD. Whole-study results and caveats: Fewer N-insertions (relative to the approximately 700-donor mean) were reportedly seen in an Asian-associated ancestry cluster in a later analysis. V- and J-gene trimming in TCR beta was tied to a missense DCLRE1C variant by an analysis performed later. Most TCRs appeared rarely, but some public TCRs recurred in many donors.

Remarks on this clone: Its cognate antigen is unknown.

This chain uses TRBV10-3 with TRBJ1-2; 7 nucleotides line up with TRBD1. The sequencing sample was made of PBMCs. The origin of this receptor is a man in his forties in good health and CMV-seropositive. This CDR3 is CAISSGTENYGYTF. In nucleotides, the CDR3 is TGTGCCATCAGTTCCGGGACAGAGAACTATGGCTACACCTTC.